Below are 24 T cell receptor beta chains sequenced from a single sample in a study of CD4 T cells in relation to SARS-CoV-2 and coronaviruses. Before the COVID-19 pandemic, during about 2010-2018, CD4+ T cells were taken from unexposed donors. CD4+ T cells were isolated from the cells after more than nine days of culture. Antigens for these TCRs are unknown. The protocol was immunoSEQ multiplex PCR, while the TCRdb copy is restricted to in-frame clones and leaves out a portion. The data contain approximately 20,000 clones, approximately 84% of them seen just once; the ten biggest clones take up roughly a sixth. The sample comprised CD4+ T cells from PBMCs, cultured in vitro. The receptors come from a human donor in good health.

This clone was detected only once. The chain joins TRBV6-2 or TRBV6-3 to TRBJ2-7; D may be TRBD1 or TRBD2 (5 bases each). Germline CDR1 and CDR2: MNHEY and SVGEGT. The ends were cut back, 2 bases at V and 6 bases at J, with 14 bases in the middle. The CDR3 is 14 amino acids. The CDR3 sequence: CASSYMGRRSEQYF. The CDR3 DNA follows: TGTGCCAGCAGTTACATGGGACGTCGGTCCGAGCAGTACTTC.

The genes are TRBV5-1 and TRBJ2-5; 14 bases agree with TRBD2. CDR3 length equals 16 residues. From germline, CDR1 is SGHRS and CDR2 YFSETQ. After removal of 3 bases from V and 4 bases from J, the junction contained 5 bases not matched to a gene. The CDR3 loop is CASSSGGLAGAETQYF. The CDR3 coding sequence is TGCGCCAGCAGCTCGGGGGGACTAGCGGGAGCAGAGACCCAGTACTTC. Complete variable domain (other parts from reference TRBV5-1 and TRBJ2-5): KAGVTQTPRYLIKTRGQQVTLSCSPISGHRSVSWYQQTPGQGLQFLFEYFSETQRNKGNFPGRFSGRQFSNSRSEMNVSTLELGDSALYLCASSSGGLAGAETQYFGPGTRLLVL.

The rearrangement joins TRBV5-4 to TRBJ2-5; tentatively, D is TRBD2 (6 bases). The CDR3 is made up of 14 amino acids. Germline CDR1 and CDR2: SGHNT and YYREEE (reference sequence). V lost 4 bases, J lost 5 bases, and 15 bases lay in between. The CDR3 DNA is TGTGCCAGCAGCCAGATCGGGACTTCTGAGACCCAGTACTTC. Protein product: CASSQIGTSETQYF.

The rearrangement links TRBV6-5 to TRBJ2-1; D gene ambiguous. The germline gives CDR1 MNHEY, CDR2 SVGAGI. Trimming shortened V by 6 bases and J by 1 base, and 13 bases separated the two germline ends. CDR3 length: 15 residues. The CDR3 sequence: CASRSGGISYNEQFF. The CDR3 bases are TGTGCCAGCAGATCCGGTGGAATATCCTACAATGAGCAGTTCTTC.

The chain has TRBV9 and TRBJ2-3; the match to TRBD2 covers 7 bases. Germline V gene lookup returns CDR1 SGDLS and CDR2 YYNGEE. The V gene end was trimmed by 0 bases and the J gene end by 4 bases; junction bases not matched to a gene: 5. The CDR3 is 15 amino acids. The CDR3 nucleotides read TGTGCCAGCAGCGTAGCGGGAGGTGTTGCAGATACGCAGTATTTT. Residues: CASSVAGGVADTQYF.

The CDR3 sequence: CASSPPGTGMGTGELFF. The CDR3 nucleotides read TGTGCCAGCTCACCACCTGGGACAGGGATGGGCACCGGGGAGCTGTTTTTT. The chain couples TRBV18 to TRBJ2-2, with 9 nucleotides matching TRBD1. The CDR3 has 17 amino acids. CDR1 KGHSH and CDR2 LQKENI come from the germline V gene. After removal of 0 bases from V and 4 bases from J, the junction contained 6 bases not matched to a gene.

This chain connects TRBV6-5 to TRBJ2-3; maybe TRBD2 (5 bases). V lost 6 bases, J lost 2 bases, and 15 bases lay in between. The CDR3 loop spans 15 amino acids. In germline, CDR1 is MNHEY, CDR2 SVGAGI. The CDR3 loop reads CASRDSGDATDTQYF. The CDR3 coding sequence is TGTGCCAGCAGAGACTCCGGGGATGCCACAGATACGCAGTATTTT.

This sequence joins TRBV19 and TRBJ1-1; D gene unclear. CDR1 and CDR2 from the germline V gene are LNHDA and SQIVND (reference sequence). The CDR3 has 14 amino acids. With 1 base removed from V and 1 base from J, the gap between germline ends came to 7 bases. The CDR3 DNA follows: TGTGCCAGTAGTATAGTCCCTACGAACACTGAAGCTTTCTTT. Its translation: CASSIVPTNTEAFF.

The genes are TRBV28 and TRBJ2-2, with D perhaps TRBD1 (6 bases). Germline CDR1 is MDHEN and CDR2 is SYDVKM. The CDR3 has 14 residues. V was shortened by 6 bases and J by 4 bases, with 12 bases between the two germline ends. CDR3 DNA sequence: TGTGCCAGCAGCCTCGGACAGACCACCGGGGAGCTGTTTTTT. It yields the protein CASSLGQTTGELFF. The full variable domain, completed using reference TRBV28 and TRBJ2-2, is DVKVTQSSRYLVKRTGEKVFLECVQDMDHENMFWYRQDPGLGLRLIYFSYDVKMKEKGDIPEGYSVSREKKERFSLILESASTNQTSMYLCASSLGQTTGELFFGEGSRLTVL.

The chain has TRBV11-1 and TRBJ2-1, with D perhaps matching TRBD1 (6 bases). Germline V lookup: CDR1 SGHAT, CDR2 FQDESV (reference sequence). The CDR3 spans 14 residues. V lost 5 bases and J lost 4, with 12 bases in between. The CDR3 DNA sequence: TGTGCCAGCAGCCCCCAGGGGCATTACAATGAGCAGTTCTTC. Protein sequence: CASSPQGHYNEQFF.

This clone was counted only a few times. The J gene is TRBJ1-3, the V gene TRBV5-4; D is ambiguous. The V end lost 2 bases, the J end lost 0 bases, and 6 bases lay between the germline ends. This CDR3 is 14 amino acids long. CDR1 is SGHNT and CDR2 is YYREEE in the germline V gene (reference sequence). This CDR3 reads CASSFWGSGNTIYF. For the CDR3, the DNA is TGTGCCAGCAGCTTCTGGGGCTCTGGAAACACCATATATTTT.

This chain connects TRBV19 to TRBJ2-7; 9 bases line up with TRBD1. The length of the CDR3 is 14 residues. V was clipped by 4 bases and J by 1 base; unmatched bases: 2. Germline assignment: CDR1 LNHDA and CDR2 SQIVND (reference sequence). CDR3 in amino acids: CASSRDRGSYEQYF. CDR3 sequence (DNA): TGTGCCAGTAGTAGAGACAGGGGGTCCTACGAGCAGTACTTC.

The gene calls are TRBV7-3 and TRBJ2-1; possible D gene TRBD2, 7 bases. The ends were cut back, 4 bases at V and 9 bases at J, with 13 bases in the middle. The CDR3 extends over 13 amino acids. CDR1 SGHTA and CDR2 FQGTGA come from the germline V gene. The CDR3 DNA is TGTGCCAGCAGCTGGAGGGGGGGTCTTGAGCAGTTCTTC. This translates into CASSWRGGLEQFF.

The V call is TRBV18, the J call TRBJ2-7; TRBD1 matches 9 bases. CDR3 length equals 15 residues. In germline, CDR1 is KGHSH, CDR2 LQKENI. The trim removed 2 bases at V and 3 bases at J, leaving 5 bases unmatched. CDR3 residues: CASSPGQGYIYEQYF. The CDR3 coding sequence is TGTGCCAGCTCACCAGGACAGGGGTATATCTACGAGCAGTACTTC.

The chain's CDR3 is CASSYRLVPTYNEQFF. Here the CDR3 DNA reads TGTGCCAGCAGTTACCGGCTAGTGCCTACCTACAATGAGCAGTTCTTC. This chain uses TRBV6-6 with TRBJ2-1; the D is unclear. The germline V gene has CDR1 MNHNY and CDR2 SVGAGI (reference sequence). The CDR3 is 16 residues long. V dropped 2 bases and J dropped 2 bases, with 13 bases sitting between them.

The chain carries TRBV15 and TRBJ1-2; possible D gene TRBD1, 5 bases. CDR3 length: 14 residues. Germline V gives CDR1 LNHNV, CDR2 YYDKDF (reference sequence). V lost 1 base and J lost 8, with 14 bases in between. The CDR3 loop is CATSRGGGVHGYTF. The CDR3 coding sequence is TGTGCCACCAGCAGAGGGGGCGGGGTTCACGGCTACACCTTC.

CDR3 nucleotide sequence: TGTGCCAGCAGTTACGGCGGGAGGGTTTCAGATACGCAGTATTTT. As protein: CASSYGGRVSDTQYF. This rearrangement joins TRBV6-5 to TRBJ2-3; 9 nucleotides line up with TRBD2. Germline V lookup: CDR1 MNHEY, CDR2 SVGAGI. This CDR3 is 15 amino acids long. V shed 2 bases and J 4 bases; nucleotides not matched to a gene: 4.

This chain connects TRBV14 to TRBJ2-5, with TRBD2 matching 12 bases. The V and J ends lost 4 bases and 8 bases, in that order; junction bases with no gene match: 11. This CDR3 contains 16 residues. Germline CDR1 is SGHDN and CDR2 is FVKESK. The CDR3 nucleotides read TGTGCCAGCAGCCCTCTAGCGGGAGGGACTCGGCACACCCAGTACTTC. It is translated as CASSPLAGGTRHTQYF.

J is TRBJ1-2 and V is TRBV18; no definite D call. The germline V and J ends were trimmed by 4 bases and 8 bases, with 11 bases remaining between them. The CDR3 has 12 amino acids. Germline V gives CDR1 KGHSH, CDR2 LQKENI. The CDR3 coding sequence is TGTGCCAGCTCACGCACAGCGGACGGCTACACCTTC. It is translated as CASSRTADGYTF. Looking up the rest from reference TRBV18 and TRBJ1-2 gives the full variable domain: NAGVMQNPRHLVRRRGQEARLRCSPMKGHSHVYWYRQLPEEGLKFMVYLQKENIIDESGMPKERFSAEFPKEGPSILRIQQVVRGDSAAYFCASSRTADGYTFGSGTRLTVV.

The chain employs TRBV3-1 (or the pseudogene TRBV3-2) and TRBJ2-3; D may be TRBD2 (6 bases). The CDR3 has 13 amino acids. In germline, CDR1 is LGHDT, CDR2 YNNKEL (reference sequence). V was cut by 4 bases and J by 5 bases, with 10 bases left in between. This CDR3 reads CASSLISGDTQYF. As DNA, the CDR3 is TGTGCCAGCAGCCTTATTAGCGGAGATACGCAGTATTTT.

The rearrangement uses TRBV5-1 and TRBJ2-3, with a tentative D call TRBD2 (6 bases). Trimming removed 0 bases at V and 4 bases at J, with 12 bases between. Germline-derived CDR1 and CDR2 are SGHRS and YFSETQ. There are 15 residues in the CDR3. The CDR3: CASSLEAGSPDTQYF. CDR3 in DNA: TGCGCCAGCAGCTTGGAGGCGGGAAGCCCAGATACGCAGTATTTT.

This clone has a handful of counts. The chain uses TRBV19 and TRBJ2-3; 7 positions match TRBD2. The CDR3 runs to 15 residues. Germline CDR1 and CDR2: LNHDA and SQIVND (reference sequence). Unmatched junction bases numbered 7, after V lost 5 bases and J lost 2 bases. CDR3 region: CASSYSGLYTDTQYF. The CDR3 coding sequence is TGTGCCAGTAGTTATAGCGGGCTCTACACAGATACGCAGTATTTT.

V and J are TRBV4-2 and TRBJ2-5; TRBD2 matches at 7 bases. Germline loops: CDR1 LGHNA, CDR2 YNFKEQ. Germline trimming cut 1 base from V and 4 bases from J; bases unmatched to any gene: 6. The CDR3 is 15 amino acids. The CDR3, as DNA: TGTGCCAGCAGCCAAGGCGCGGGAGCCGGAGAGACCCAGTACTTC. Protein sequence: CASSQGAGAGETQYF.

This chain connects TRBV29-1 to TRBJ2-5; 9 positions match TRBD1. Germline V gene sequence: CDR1 SQVTM, CDR2 ANQGSEA. Unmatched junction bases numbered 10, after V lost 6 bases and J lost 5 bases. This CDR3 spans 14 amino acids. The CDR3 sequence is CSVGGQGNSETQYF. DNA of the CDR3: TGCAGCGTGGGGGGACAGGGAAATTCCGAGACCCAGTACTTC.